Listed below are T cell receptor beta chains from one sample, sequenced in a study of OX40 agonist ivuxolimab in advanced cancers. Data came from immunoSEQ multiplex PCR; TCRdb stores just in-frame clones and leaves some out. In the table there are around 80,000 clones, around nine tenths of which are singletons. The material sequenced was CD4+ or CD8+ T cells sorted from blood, taken in a trial of the OX40 agonist ivuxolimab. The receptors shown here come from an adult with an advanced solid tumor such as melanoma, head and neck, liver or kidney cancer. CDR3s include the opening cysteine and the closing phenylalanine or tryptophan. The order of the fields is V gene, clone size, J gene, D gene, CDR3 protein, CDR3 DNA. A D gene is named only where the DNA matches it firmly. Where a row states a size, it is once, few, many or the class of an expanded clone; other rows omit it.

v_call: TRBV5-1
clone_size: .
j_call: TRBJ1-1
d_call: TRBD1
cdr3_aa: CASSSGQGWTEAFF
cdr3_nt: TGCGCCAGCAGCTCGGGACAGGGTTGGACTGAAGCTTTCTTT

v_call: TRBV13
clone_size: .
j_call: TRBJ2-7
d_call: .
cdr3_aa: CASSVGPTEQYF
cdr3_nt: TGTGCCAGCAGCGTCGGGCCCACGGAGCAGTACTTC

v_call: TRBV7-9
clone_size: .
j_call: TRBJ2-7
d_call: .
cdr3_aa: CASSPDVF
cdr3_nt: TGTGCCAGCAGCCCCGACGTCTTC

v_call: TRBV19
clone_size: .
j_call: TRBJ2-3
d_call: TRBD2
cdr3_aa: CASSIIPAGAPTDTQYF
cdr3_nt: TGTGCCAGTAGTATTATCCCAGCGGGAGCCCCCACAGATACGCAGTATTTT

v_call: TRBV19
clone_size: .
j_call: TRBJ2-1
d_call: TRBD2
cdr3_aa: CASSAGLAGNPGSYNEQFF
cdr3_nt: TGTGCCAGTAGCGCGGGACTAGCGGGGAACCCCGGCTCCTACAATGAGCAGTTCTTC

v_call: TRBV18
clone_size: .
j_call: TRBJ2-3
d_call: .
cdr3_aa: CASSPSRPPDTQYF
cdr3_nt: TGTGCCAGCTCACCAAGCCGGCCTCCAGATACGCAGTATTTT

v_call: TRBV19
clone_size: .
j_call: TRBJ2-5
d_call: TRBD2
cdr3_aa: CASTRLAGGGETQYF
cdr3_nt: TGTGCCAGTACCCGACTAGCGGGGGGCGGGGAGACCCAGTACTTC

v_call: TRBV28
clone_size: .
j_call: TRBJ1-2
d_call: TRBD1
cdr3_aa: CASVSPGQGLNGYTF
cdr3_nt: TGTGCCAGCGTATCTCCGGGACAGGGGCTCAATGGCTACACCTTC

v_call: TRBV30
clone_size: .
j_call: TRBJ1-2
d_call: .
cdr3_aa: CAWSPPLTVYGYTF
cdr3_nt: TGTGCCTGGAGCCCACCCTTGACAGTATATGGCTACACCTTC

v_call: TRBV5-1
clone_size: .
j_call: TRBJ2-1
d_call: TRBD2
cdr3_aa: CASSSGRYNEQFF
cdr3_nt: TGCGCCAGCAGTAGCGGGAGGTACAATGAGCAGTTCTTC

v_call: TRBV5-1
clone_size: .
j_call: TRBJ1-3
d_call: .
cdr3_aa: CASSATGRSGNTIYF
cdr3_nt: TGCGCCAGCAGCGCCACAGGGCGCTCTGGAAACACCATATATTTT

v_call: TRBV7-8
clone_size: .
j_call: TRBJ1-4
d_call: .
cdr3_aa: CASSLVGGSGEKLFF
cdr3_nt: TGTGCCAGCAGCTTAGTAGGGGGGAGCGGGGAAAAACTGTTTTTT

v_call: TRBV6-1
clone_size: once
j_call: TRBJ2-1
d_call: .
cdr3_aa: CASSASGWGYNEQFF
cdr3_nt: TGTGCCAGCAGCGCCTCAGGCTGGGGATACAATGAGCAGTTCTTC

v_call: TRBV28
clone_size: .
j_call: TRBJ1-2
d_call: .
cdr3_aa: CASDGPYGYTF
cdr3_nt: TGTGCCAGCGACGGGCCCTATGGCTACACCTTC

v_call: TRBV7-6
clone_size: .
j_call: TRBJ2-3
d_call: TRBD2
cdr3_aa: CASTERGPLDTQYF
cdr3_nt: TGTGCCAGCACCGAGCGGGGGCCCTTAGATACGCAGTATTTT

v_call: TRBV29-1
clone_size: .
j_call: TRBJ2-3
d_call: .
cdr3_aa: CSVAKSRNSRTDTQYF
cdr3_nt: TGCAGCGTTGCCAAAAGCCGCAACAGCCGCACAGATACGCAGTATTTT

v_call: TRBV7-3
clone_size: .
j_call: TRBJ1-1
d_call: .
cdr3_aa: CASMAGGMNTEAFF
cdr3_nt: TGTGCCAGCATGGCTGGGGGGATGAACACTGAAGCTTTCTTT

v_call: TRBV6-1
clone_size: .
j_call: TRBJ2-1
d_call: TRBD1
cdr3_aa: CASSWGQTSYNEQFF
cdr3_nt: TGTGCCAGCAGTTGGGGACAGACGAGCTACAATGAGCAGTTCTTC

v_call: TRBV2
clone_size: .
j_call: TRBJ1-4
d_call: .
cdr3_aa: CASRQLNEKLFF
cdr3_nt: TGTGCCAGCAGACAGCTGAATGAAAAACTGTTTTTT

v_call: TRBV14
clone_size: .
j_call: TRBJ2-4
d_call: .
cdr3_aa: CASSQDRPIAKNIQYF
cdr3_nt: TGTGCCAGCAGCCAAGATCGGCCGATAGCCAAAAACATTCAGTACTTC

v_call: TRBV6-1
clone_size: .
j_call: TRBJ2-3
d_call: TRBD2
cdr3_aa: CASSHSGGITDTQYF
cdr3_nt: TGTGCCAGCAGTCATAGCGGGGGGATCACAGATACGCAGTATTTT

v_call: TRBV28
clone_size: .
j_call: TRBJ1-4
d_call: .
cdr3_aa: CASGGLGEKLFF
cdr3_nt: TGTGCCAGCGGCGGATTGGGTGAAAAACTGTTTTTT

v_call: TRBV10-3
clone_size: .
j_call: TRBJ1-1
d_call: .
cdr3_aa: CAISESWVSTEAFF
cdr3_nt: TGTGCCATCAGTGAGTCGTGGGTCAGCACTGAAGCTTTCTTT

v_call: TRBV30
clone_size: once
j_call: TRBJ1-1
d_call: .
cdr3_aa: CAWNADGNTEAFF
cdr3_nt: TGTGCCTGGAATGCGGACGGGAACACTGAAGCTTTCTTT

v_call: TRBV4-1
clone_size: .
j_call: TRBJ1-3
d_call: .
cdr3_aa: CASSQGTYSGNTIYF
cdr3_nt: TGCGCCAGCAGCCAGGGGACTTACTCTGGAAACACCATATATTTT

v_call: TRBV10-3
clone_size: .
j_call: TRBJ2-1
d_call: .
cdr3_aa: CAISESAETYNEQFF
cdr3_nt: TGTGCCATCAGTGAGTCCGCAGAGACCTACAATGAGCAGTTCTTC

v_call: TRBV29-1
clone_size: once
j_call: TRBJ2-1
d_call: TRBD2
cdr3_aa: CSVSQLAGLYNEQFF
cdr3_nt: TGCAGCGTCAGCCAACTAGCGGGGCTCTACAATGAGCAGTTCTTC

v_call: TRBV4-1
clone_size: .
j_call: TRBJ1-2
d_call: .
cdr3_aa: CASSQGGHVYGYTF
cdr3_nt: TGCGCCAGCAGCCAAGGGGGTCACGTCTATGGCTACACCTTC

v_call: TRBV5-1
clone_size: .
j_call: TRBJ2-1
d_call: TRBD1
cdr3_aa: CASSSTGGPEQFF
cdr3_nt: TGCGCCAGCAGCTCCACAGGGGGCCCTGAGCAGTTCTTC

v_call: TRBV6-1
clone_size: .
j_call: TRBJ2-1
d_call: .
cdr3_aa: CASSEVGSSFF
cdr3_nt: TGTGCCAGCAGTGAGGTGGGGAGCTCTTTCTTC

v_call: TRBV18
clone_size: .
j_call: TRBJ2-7
d_call: TRBD1
cdr3_aa: CASSRPGQRYEQYF
cdr3_nt: TGTGCCAGCTCACGTCCGGGACAGCGATACGAGCAGTACTTC

v_call: TRBV25-1
clone_size: .
j_call: TRBJ2-2
d_call: .
cdr3_aa: CASSEAGLVTGELFF
cdr3_nt: TGTGCCAGCAGTGAAGCGGGATTGGTTACCGGGGAGCTGTTTTTT

v_call: TRBV29-1
clone_size: .
j_call: TRBJ2-5
d_call: .
cdr3_aa: CSLTDSQYQETQYF
cdr3_nt: TGCAGCCTCACGGACAGTCAGTACCAAGAGACCCAGTACTTC

v_call: TRBV11-2
clone_size: .
j_call: TRBJ2-5
d_call: .
cdr3_aa: CASSFSEETQYF
cdr3_nt: TGTGCCAGCAGCTTTTCCGAAGAGACCCAGTACTTC

v_call: TRBV10-3
clone_size: once
j_call: TRBJ1-3
d_call: .
cdr3_aa: CAISELPGNTIYF
cdr3_nt: TGTGCCATCAGTGAGCTTCCTGGAAACACCATATATTTT

v_call: TRBV12-5
clone_size: .
j_call: TRBJ2-6
d_call: .
cdr3_aa: CASGWHRLQDKVGPF
cdr3_nt: TGTGCTAGTGGTTGGCACCGTTTGCAGGACAAAGTCGGGCCATTC

v_call: TRBV6-1
clone_size: few
j_call: TRBJ1-2
d_call: .
cdr3_aa: CASGSRAVYGYTF
cdr3_nt: TGTGCCAGCGGAAGCAGGGCGGTCTATGGCTACACCTTC

v_call: TRBV28
clone_size: .
j_call: TRBJ2-7
d_call: TRBD1
cdr3_aa: CASSHTRGQGSYEQYF
cdr3_nt: TGTGCCAGCAGTCACACCAGAGGACAGGGTAGCTACGAGCAGTACTTC

v_call: TRBV5-4
clone_size: .
j_call: TRBJ2-7
d_call: .
cdr3_aa: CASSPPGGTTYEQYF
cdr3_nt: TGTGCCAGCAGCCCGCCTGGGGGGACAACCTACGAGCAGTACTTC

v_call: TRBV15
clone_size: .
j_call: TRBJ1-1
d_call: .
cdr3_aa: CATSRVLGAMPRAEAFF
cdr3_nt: TGTGCCACCAGCAGAGTATTGGGCGCTATGCCTAGGGCTGAAGCTTTCTTT

v_call: TRBV5-1
clone_size: once
j_call: TRBJ2-7
d_call: TRBD2
cdr3_aa: CARGLASSYEQYF
cdr3_nt: TGCGCCAGAGGACTAGCGTCTTCCTACGAGCAGTACTTC

v_call: TRBV6-5
clone_size: once
j_call: TRBJ2-3
d_call: .
cdr3_aa: CASRPFWTGRTQYF
cdr3_nt: TGTGCCAGCAGACCGTTCTGGACTGGCCGTACGCAGTATTTT

v_call: TRBV19
clone_size: .
j_call: TRBJ1-5
d_call: .
cdr3_aa: CASRTGTDSYSNQPQHF
cdr3_nt: TGTGCCAGTAGAACCGGGACGGACTCTTATAGCAATCAGCCCCAGCATTTT

v_call: TRBV29-1
clone_size: few
j_call: TRBJ1-5
d_call: .
cdr3_aa: CSVGNRGSNQPQHF
cdr3_nt: TGCAGCGTTGGAAATCGGGGCAGCAATCAGCCCCAGCATTTT

v_call: TRBV11-2
clone_size: .
j_call: TRBJ1-4
d_call: .
cdr3_aa: CASRGGRINEKLFF
cdr3_nt: TGTGCCAGCAGGGGGGGACGGATTAATGAAAAACTGTTTTTT

v_call: TRBV6-1
clone_size: .
j_call: TRBJ1-2
d_call: .
cdr3_aa: CASSLGLGYTF
cdr3_nt: TGTGCCAGCAGTTTAGGCCTTGGCTACACCTTC

v_call: TRBV28
clone_size: .
j_call: TRBJ2-7
d_call: .
cdr3_aa: CASTTAIYEQYF
cdr3_nt: TGTGCCAGCACGACAGCGATCTACGAGCAGTACTTC

v_call: TRBV28
clone_size: .
j_call: TRBJ1-2
d_call: .
cdr3_aa: CASRPGTDLYTF
cdr3_nt: TGTGCCAGCAGGCCGGGGACTGATCTCTACACCTTC

v_call: TRBV7-9
clone_size: .
j_call: TRBJ1-1
d_call: .
cdr3_aa: CASSPPPRGGTEAFF
cdr3_nt: TGTGCCAGCAGCCCACCCCCCAGGGGTGGCACTGAAGCTTTCTTT

v_call: TRBV11-2
clone_size: .
j_call: TRBJ2-5
d_call: TRBD1
cdr3_aa: CASSLGTGVETQYF
cdr3_nt: TGTGCCAGCAGCTTAGGGACAGGGGTCGAGACCCAGTACTTC

v_call: TRBV29-1
clone_size: .
j_call: TRBJ1-2
d_call: .
cdr3_aa: CSVQAGANYGYTF
cdr3_nt: TGCAGCGTTCAGGCAGGAGCTAACTATGGCTACACCTTC

v_call: TRBV6-1
clone_size: .
j_call: TRBJ2-1
d_call: .
cdr3_aa: CASSWEKGEQFF
cdr3_nt: TGTGCCAGCAGTTGGGAGAAAGGCGAGCAGTTCTTC

v_call: TRBV7-9
clone_size: .
j_call: TRBJ2-3
d_call: .
cdr3_aa: CASSFDGGTSTDTQYF
cdr3_nt: TGTGCCAGCAGCTTCGATGGGGGAACTAGCACAGATACGCAGTATTTT

v_call: TRBV7-9
clone_size: .
j_call: TRBJ2-1
d_call: .
cdr3_aa: CASSLPRSIGVSYNEQFF
cdr3_nt: TGTGCCAGCAGCTTACCGCGATCCATCGGGGTCTCCTACAATGAGCAGTTCTTC